A selection of T cell receptor beta chains follows, all from one sample in a study of T-cell memory formation after mild COVID-19. TCRdb reanalysed the 5' RACE reads using MiXCR and keeps one entry per CDR3 protein. Seen here are approximately 500,000 distinct CDR3 sequences, more than 20% observed once, and the top ten hold approximately 12%. The sequencing sample was made of PBMCs or a T cell subset sorted from them (not recorded which). All receptors come from an adult woman who had mild COVID-19 (a few samples of this study predate the infection). Cell type and time point are not known. The CDR3 runs from the conserved cysteine through the conserved F or W. Fields, in order: clone size, D gene, V gene, J gene, CDR3 protein, CDR3 DNA. The D gene is left open where the match is weak. Clone size, where shown, is once, few, many, or a class for clones that have expanded.

few	-	TRBV20-1	TRBJ2-7	CSARDRATYEQYF	TGCAGTGCTAGAGATCGCGCGACCTACGAGCAGTACTTC
few	-	TRBV4-1	TRBJ2-5	CASSPIGGGRQETQYF	TGCGCCAGCAGCCCGATAGGGGGGGGCCGCCAAGAGACCCAGTACTTC
-	TRBD2	TRBV12-3/TRBV12-4	TRBJ2-3	CASSFGGDQFIYTDTQYF	TGTGCCAGCAGTTTCGGGGGGGACCAATTCATATACACAGATACGCAGTATTTT
-	-	TRBV5-1	TRBJ2-1	CASSRDPTYNEQFF	TGCGCCAGCAGCCGGGACCCGACCTACAATGAGCAGTTCTTC
-	TRBD1	TRBV24-1	TRBJ2-4	CATSDSSGTDKNIQYF	TGTGCCACCAGTGATTCGTCCGGGACAGATAAAAACATTCAGTACTTC
-	-	TRBV19	TRBJ2-1	CASTRDTSSGNEQFF	TGTGCCAGCACTAGGGACACCAGCTCCGGGAATGAGCAGTTCTTC
-	-	TRBV18	TRBJ1-6	CASSPPGVRNSPLHF	TGTGCCAGCTCACCACCCGGGGTGCGTAATTCACCCCTCCACTTT
-	TRBD1	TRBV4-1	TRBJ2-2	CASSLDGDRGGTGELFF	TGCGCCAGCAGCCTAGATGGGGACAGGGGTGGTACCGGGGAGCTGTTTTTT
-	TRBD2	TRBV6-5	TRBJ2-1	CASGLAGSNEQFF	TGTGCCAGCGGACTAGCGGGCAGCAATGAGCAGTTCTTC
few	TRBD2	TRBV5-1	TRBJ2-3	CASGRGGQADTQYF	TGCGCCAGCGGCCGGGGGGGCCAGGCAGATACGCAGTATTTT
-	-	TRBV5-1	TRBJ2-6	CASQRSPGTGANVLTF	TGCGCCAGCCAGAGGTCCCCGGGCACTGGGGCCAACGTCCTGACTTTC
-	TRBD2	TRBV29-1	TRBJ2-1	CSVHGLAGASSYNEQFF	TGCAGCGTTCATGGACTAGCGGGGGCGAGCTCCTACAATGAGCAGTTCTTC